This TCR beta chain is drawn from a study of monozygotic twins with cystic fibrosis. Comment on this clone: Its antigen remains unidentified.

General study results and limits: Nucleotide-identical clonotype sharing was significantly higher within monozygotic CF twin pairs than between unrelated CF individuals. Co-twins had the most similar V usage for 13 of 16 pairs, J for 8.

This CDR3 spans 14 amino acids. Trimming pared 2 bases from V and 5 bases from J, leaving 12 bases between. Germline V gene sequence: CDR1 KGHSH, CDR2 LQKENI. Assay used: immunoSEQ multiplex PCR; TCRdb lists only in-frame clones, some missing. The sample lists fewer than 15,000 clones, around 85% occurring once. Sequencing input: blood. The chain couples TRBV18 to TRBJ1-1; the D is unclear. The TCR originated in a man aged 18 to 35 with cystic fibrosis. The CDR3 DNA is TGTGCCAGCTCACCAACACCGGTTCGGACTGAAGCTTTCTTT. It is translated as CASSPTPVRTEAFF. Filled out from reference TRBV18 and TRBJ1-1, the complete variable domain reads NAGVMQNPRHLVRRRGQEARLRCSPMKGHSHVYWYRQLPEEGLKFMVYLQKENIIDESGMPKERFSAEFPKEGPSILRIQQVVRGDSAAYFCASSPTPVRTEAFFGQGTRLTVV.